The 3 T cell receptor beta chains listed next were all sequenced from one sample in a study of metastatic and nonmetastatic thyroid tumors. Among the patients, none had received any treatment before thyroid surgery. TCRdb re-called the PCR reads with MiXCR. The table lists about 69,000 clones, 13% to 15% of them singletons. The sequenced sample was blood. The receptor source for this set is a male donor with papillary thyroid cancer or a benign thyroid nodule (not recorded which). Some clones in this sample may be carry-over from other donors' samples.

There are many counts of this clone. This chain joins TRBV6-1 and TRBJ1-5; possible D gene TRBD1, 5 bases. The CDR3 has 15 amino acids. Trimming took off 4 bases at V and 7 bases at J, with 17 bases between the two ends. Looked up from germline, CDR1 is MNHNS and CDR2 is SASEGT. In DNA, the CDR3 is TGTGCCAGCAGTGCCCGTGGGGGTCGGTGGCAGCCCCAGCATTTT. This codes for CASSARGGRWQPQHF.

This clone has just a few counts. One base away lies a much larger clone, so this may be a sequencing read error. The V and J genes are TRBV25-1 and TRBJ2-4; possibly TRBD1 for D (7 bases). The CDR3 sequence is 14 residues long. V gave up 5 bases and J gave up 5 bases, with 13 bases separating them. Germline CDR1 reads MGHDK; CDR2 reads SYGVNS. The CDR3 region has the DNA TGTGCCAGCAGTCAGGGGGGCAGACAAAACATTCAGTACTTC. The encoded protein is CASSQGGRQNIQYF. Drawing the rest from reference TRBV25-1 and TRBJ2-4, the complete variable domain is EADIYQTPRYLVIGTGKKITLECSQTMGHDKMYWYQQDPGMELHLIHYSYGVNSTEKGDLSSESTVSRIRTEHFPLTLESARPSHTSQYLCASSQGGRQNIQYFGAGTRLSVL.

The chain joins TRBV2 to TRBJ1-1, with 10 nucleotides matching TRBD1. The germline V gene encodes CDR1 SNHLY and CDR2 FYNNEI. The CDR3 spans 14 residues. The ends lost 6 bases at V and 5 bases at J; junction bases unmatched: 6. CDR3 residues: CASSTDRGGTEAFF. DNA for the CDR3: TGTGCCAGCAGCACGGACAGGGGGGGGACTGAAGCTTTCTTT.